This T cell receptor (beta chain) came from a study of blood T cells in healthy people across ages. With a J-beta primer mix and a sample-barcoded 5' primer, a second PCR ran about 6 to 11 cycles. TCRdb called the 5' RACE reads again in MiXCR, with one record for every CDR3 protein. The data contain hundreds of thousands of distinct CDR3 sequences, over 20% of them singletons. Total RNA, at least 6 micrograms per sample, came from PBMCs. Germline V gene sequence: CDR1 MNHEY, CDR2 SMNVEV (reference sequence). CDR3 length: 16 residues. V trimming: 5 bases; J trimming: 2 bases; junction bases outside the gene matches: 7.

The chain combines TRBV27 with TRBJ1-5, with 9 bases that match TRBD1. The material sequenced was blood. The TCR comes from a man between 70 and 80 years old in good health. CDR3 amino acids: CASSPRTGERNQPQHF. The CDR3, as DNA: TGTGCCAGCAGTCCACGGACAGGGGAGCGCAATCAGCCCCAGCATTTT.